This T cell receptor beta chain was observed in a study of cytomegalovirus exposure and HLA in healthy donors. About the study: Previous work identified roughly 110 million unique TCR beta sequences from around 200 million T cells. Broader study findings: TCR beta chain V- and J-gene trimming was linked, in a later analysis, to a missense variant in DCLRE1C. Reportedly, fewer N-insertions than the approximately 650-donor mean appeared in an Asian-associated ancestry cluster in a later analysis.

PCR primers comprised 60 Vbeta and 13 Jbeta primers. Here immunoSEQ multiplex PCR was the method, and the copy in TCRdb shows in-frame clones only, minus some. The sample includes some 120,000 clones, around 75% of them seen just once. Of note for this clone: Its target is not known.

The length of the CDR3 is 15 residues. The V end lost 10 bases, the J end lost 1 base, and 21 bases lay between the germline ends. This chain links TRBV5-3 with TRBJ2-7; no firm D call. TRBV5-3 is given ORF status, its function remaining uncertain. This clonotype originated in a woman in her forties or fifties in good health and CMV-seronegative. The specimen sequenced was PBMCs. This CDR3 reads CAQIRPANTSYEQYF. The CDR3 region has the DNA TGTGCCCAAATTCGGCCAGCGAATACTTCCTACGAGCAGTACTTC.